These 4 T cell receptor beta chains came from one sample sequenced in a study of early T cells in non-severe SARS-CoV-2 infection. Via MiXCR, TCRdb re-called the 5' RACE reads, giving one row per CDR3 protein. The sample has tens of thousands of distinct CDR3 sequences; around 18% are singletons. The specimen was whole blood, collected at baseline. The receptors shown here come from an adult who was a healthcare worker with PCR-confirmed SARS-CoV-2 infection or an uninfected control (not recorded which).

Many counts were recorded for this clonotype. V gene TRBV29-1 combines with J gene TRBJ2-5, with D tentatively TRBD1 (6 bases). CDR1 SQVTM and CDR2 ANQGSEA come from the germline V gene. CDR3 length: 13 amino acids. V lost 3 bases and J 5 bases, leaving 13 bases between the germline ends. The CDR3 sequence is CSVEHRAGETQYF. CDR3 DNA: TGCAGCGTTGAGCACAGGGCTGGTGAGACCCAGTACTTC.

In its sample, this clonotype was seen a few times. The chain combines TRBV18 with TRBJ2-4; D not resolved. V lost 3 bases and J 6 bases, leaving 18 bases between the germline ends. This CDR3 has 16 amino acids. The germline V gene encodes CDR1 KGHSH and CDR2 LQKENI. The CDR3 sequence is CASSPTGPTPLNIQYF. The CDR3 coding sequence is TGTGCCAGCTCACCGACTGGGCCCACGCCTTTAAACATTCAGTACTTC.

In this sample, this clonotype turned up a few times. The CDR3 nucleotides are TGCGCCAGCAGCTTGGAAATGAGCTCCTACAATGAGCAGTTCTTC. It translates to CASSLEMSSYNEQFF. The chain combines TRBV5-1 with TRBJ2-1; D not resolved. Trimming took off 0 bases at V and 0 bases at J, with 7 bases between the two ends. There are 15 residues in the CDR3. The germline gives CDR1 SGHRS, CDR2 YFSETQ. The full variable domain, rest sourced from reference TRBV5-1 and TRBJ2-1, is KAGVTQTPRYLIKTRGQQVTLSCSPISGHRSVSWYQQTPGQGLQFLFEYFSETQRNKGNFPGRFSGRQFSNSRSEMNVSTLELGDSALYLCASSLEMSSYNEQFFGPGTRLTVL.

The chain links TRBV9 to TRBJ2-5, with a possible D match to TRBD2 (6 bases). The germline gives CDR1 SGDLS, CDR2 YYNGEE. The V gene lost 0 bases and the J gene lost 1 base, with 7 bases spanning the gap. This CDR3 contains 14 residues. The CDR3 sequence: CASSVGAGQETQYF. In nucleotides, the CDR3 is TGTGCCAGCAGCGTAGGAGCGGGCCAAGAGACCCAGTACTTC.